This record concerns one T cell receptor (beta chain) sequence. Antigen unknown. The data derive from a study of beta chain features in type 1 diabetes. General observations from the study: Still unanswered here is whether HLA type influences TCRB rearrangement. Patients and controls would share equally any PCR tilt toward shorter templates.

All of the isolated RNA was reverse transcribed, so expressed TCRB transcripts were sequenced. Libraries were prepared by immunoSEQ multiplex PCR; TCRdb keeps only in-frame clonotypes and omits some of them. Among 300,000 or so clones listed, 7.5% to 9% were seen once. The single heparinised draw taken from each donor contained around 120 mL of blood on average. CD45RO/CCR7/CD25/CD127/CD95/CD27 sorting isolated CD4+ naive, central memory, regulatory and stem cell-like memory cells. Germline CDR1 and CDR2: SGDLS and YYNGEE. The CDR3 consists of 14 residues. The V and J ends lost 4 bases and 3 bases, in that order; junction bases with no gene match: 6.

Sequencing was carried out using central memory CD4+ T cells from blood. The rearrangement uses TRBV9 and TRBJ2-5, with 7 bases lining up with TRBD2. The source of this sequence is a woman aged 18-30 years in good health. CDR3 sequence (DNA): TGTGCCAGCAGCCGGAACCTAGCGGAAGAGACCCAGTACTTC. It translates to CASSRNLAEETQYF.